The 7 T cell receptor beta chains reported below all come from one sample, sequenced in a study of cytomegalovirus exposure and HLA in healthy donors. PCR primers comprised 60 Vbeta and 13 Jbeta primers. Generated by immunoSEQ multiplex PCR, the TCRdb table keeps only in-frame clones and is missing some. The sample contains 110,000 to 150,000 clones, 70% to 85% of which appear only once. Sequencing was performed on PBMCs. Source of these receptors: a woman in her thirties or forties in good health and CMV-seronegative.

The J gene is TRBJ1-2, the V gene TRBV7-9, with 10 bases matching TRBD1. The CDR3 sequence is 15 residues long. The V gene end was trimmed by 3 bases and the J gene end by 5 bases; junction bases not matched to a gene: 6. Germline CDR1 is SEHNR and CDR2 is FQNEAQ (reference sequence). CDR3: CASSFGQGDEYGYTF. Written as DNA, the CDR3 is TGTGCCAGCAGCTTTGGACAGGGGGATGAATATGGCTACACCTTC. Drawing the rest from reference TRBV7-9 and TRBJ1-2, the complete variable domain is DTGVSQNPRHKITKRGQNVTFRCDPISEHNRLYWYRQTLGQGPEFLTYFQNEAQLEKSRLLSDRFSAERPKGSFSTLEIQRTEQGDSAMYLCASSFGQGDEYGYTFGSGTRLTVV.

CDR3: CASSQDYGQGLDQPQHF. In DNA form, the CDR3 reads TGCGCCAGCAGCCAAGATTACGGACAGGGATTGGATCAGCCCCAGCATTTT. The rearrangement joins TRBV4-3 to TRBJ1-5, with 8 bases that match TRBD1. V dropped 0 bases and J dropped 5; count of bases not matched to a gene: 9. This CDR3 is built from 17 residues. Germline V gives CDR1 LGHNA, CDR2 YSLEER.

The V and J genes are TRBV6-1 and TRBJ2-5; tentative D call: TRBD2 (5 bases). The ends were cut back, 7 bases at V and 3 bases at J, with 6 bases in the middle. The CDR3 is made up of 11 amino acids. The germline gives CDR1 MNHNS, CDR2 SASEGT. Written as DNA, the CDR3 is TGTGCCAGCACGAGGGAAGAGACCCAGTACTTC. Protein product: CASTREETQYF.

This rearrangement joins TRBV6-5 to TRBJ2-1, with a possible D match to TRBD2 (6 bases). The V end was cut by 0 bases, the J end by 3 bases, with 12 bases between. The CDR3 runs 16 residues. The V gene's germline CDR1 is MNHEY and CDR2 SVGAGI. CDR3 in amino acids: CASSYSFTSIYNEQFF. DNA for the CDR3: TGTGCCAGCAGTTACTCTTTTACTAGCATCTACAATGAGCAGTTCTTC.

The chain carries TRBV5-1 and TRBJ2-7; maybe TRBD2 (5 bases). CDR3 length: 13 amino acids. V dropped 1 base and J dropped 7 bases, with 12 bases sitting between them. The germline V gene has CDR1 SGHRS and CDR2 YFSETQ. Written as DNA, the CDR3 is TGCGCCAGCAGCTTGTTCCGGGAAATGGAGCAGTACTTC. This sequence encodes CASSLFREMEQYF.

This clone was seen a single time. The CDR3, as DNA: TGTGCCAGCAGCGCTACAGGGGAAGGTGGCTACACCTTC. Amino acid sequence: CASSATGEGGYTF. V is TRBV9 and J is TRBJ1-2; 7 positions match TRBD1. Losses at the gene ends were 3 bases for V and 7 bases for J; bases not matched to a gene: 6. Germline V gene lookup returns CDR1 SGDLS and CDR2 YYNGEE. The CDR3 is 13 amino acids. Variable domain in full (rest from reference TRBV9 and TRBJ1-2): DSGVTQTPKHLITATGQRVTLRCSPRSGDLSVYWYQQSLDQGLQFLIQYYNGEERAKGNILERFSAQQFPDLHSELNLSSLELGDSALYFCASSATGEGGYTFGSGTRLTVV.

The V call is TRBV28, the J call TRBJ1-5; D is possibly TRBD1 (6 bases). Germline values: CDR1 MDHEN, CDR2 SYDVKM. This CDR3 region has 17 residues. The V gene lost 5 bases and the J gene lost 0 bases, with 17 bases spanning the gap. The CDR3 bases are TGTGCCAGCAGTCGCCCGACGGGACACAATAGCAATCAGCCCCAGCATTTT. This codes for CASSRPTGHNSNQPQHF.